Following are 22 T cell receptor beta chains from one sample sequenced in a study of blood T cell repertoires in COVID-19. Only in-frame clones appear in the TCRdb table, and some are missing; sequencing was by immunoSEQ multiplex PCR. The table has hundreds of thousands of clones, more than 75% seen once. The source material was PBMCs or T cells enriched from blood (not recorded which). The receptor set was obtained from a man aged 60 to 75 who had recovered from COVID-19.

The V call is TRBV6-2 or TRBV6-3, the J call TRBJ1-5; perhaps TRBD1 as D (5 bases). There are 17 residues in the CDR3. The V gene's germline CDR1 is MNHEY and CDR2 SVGEGT. V was pared by 2 bases and J by 6 bases, with 20 bases between. CDR3 protein: CASSYLGSSREGQPQHF. In DNA, the CDR3 is TGTGCCAGCAGTTACCTAGGTTCGAGCAGGGAGGGTCAGCCCCAGCATTTT.

V and J are TRBV16 and TRBJ1-4; tentative D call: TRBD1 (5 bases). The germline V gene has CDR1 KGHSY and CDR2 FQNENV. The CDR3 contains 14 residues. V gave up 6 bases and J gave up 8 bases, with 16 bases separating them. The CDR3 bases are TGTGCCAGCAGTTCCGTGGGGCAGGTGGAAAAACTGTTTTTT. Amino acids: CASSSVGQVEKLFF.

This chain links TRBV27 with TRBJ1-2, with 9 bases identical to TRBD1. There are 16 residues in the CDR3. With V trimmed by 5 bases and J by 8 bases, 15 bases remained unmatched. Per the germline V gene, CDR1 is MNHEY and CDR2 is SMNVEV (reference sequence). CDR3 nucleotide sequence: TGTGCCAGCAGTCTCCGGACAGGGGTTAACTATGGAGGCTACACCTTC. Translating gives CASSLRTGVNYGGYTF.

The chain combines TRBV12-3 or TRBV12-4 with TRBJ2-7, with a possible D match to TRBD1 (6 bases). Trimming removed 5 bases from V and 3 bases from J, with 11 bases in between. This CDR3 contains 13 residues. The DNA for the CDR3 is TGTGCCAGCAGTCGGGACACTGTCTACGAGCAGTACTTC. Amino acid sequence: CASSRDTVYEQYF.

The chain combines TRBV4-3 with TRBJ2-1; D possibly corresponds to TRBD1 (6 bases). Germline loops: CDR1 LGHNA, CDR2 YSLEER. Trimming shortened V by 0 bases and J by 8 bases, and 20 bases separated the two germline ends. This CDR3 is 17 amino acids long. The CDR3 DNA sequence: TGCGCCAGCAGCCAAGATGGTGGGGGCCGGTTGTTCCATGAGCAGTTCTTC. Residues: CASSQDGGGRLFHEQFF.

The rearrangement joins TRBV15 to TRBJ2-7; D perhaps matches TRBD1 (7 bases). Germline V gene lookup returns CDR1 LNHNV and CDR2 YYDKDF (reference sequence). The CDR3 covers 15 residues. V gave up 5 bases and J gave up 2 bases, with 16 bases separating them. Written as DNA, the CDR3 is TGTGCCACCAGCCCAGGGGGGACCCGGACCTACGAGCAGTACTTC. Translating it yields CATSPGGTRTYEQYF.

The rearrangement links TRBV19 to TRBJ1-2; D is possibly TRBD1 (6 bases). Trimming shortened V by 4 bases and J by 5 bases, and 17 bases separated the two germline ends. Looked up from germline, CDR1 is LNHDA and CDR2 is SQIVND (reference sequence). The CDR3 sequence is 15 residues long. The CDR3 loop is CASSKTGHSGYGYTF. CDR3 in DNA: TGTGCCAGTAGTAAGACAGGTCATAGTGGGTATGGCTACACCTTC.

V and J are TRBV7-2 and TRBJ2-1; 12 bases map to TRBD2. The CDR3 runs 15 residues. CDR1 is SGHTA, CDR2 FQGNSA, per germline. J lost 9 bases, V lost 4 bases, and 7 bases had no gene match. The CDR3 coding sequence is TGTGCCAGCAGCTCCCTAGCGGGAGGGCGGGGTGAGCAGTTCTTC. Residues: CASSSLAGGRGEQFF.

The rearrangement links TRBV5-1 to TRBJ1-5; the D gene is possibly TRBD1 (6 bases). The germline V gene encodes CDR1 SGHRS and CDR2 YFSETQ. The CDR3 covers 15 residues. V shed 10 bases and J shed 2 bases, with 19 bases lying between them. Here the CDR3 reads CAQGYSYSGNQPQHF. The CDR3 DNA reads as TGCGCCCAGGGGTATAGCTATAGCGGCAATCAGCCCCAGCATTTT.

V usage is TRBV10-2 and J usage is TRBJ1-1, with D unresolved. This CDR3 has 13 residues. Germline values: CDR1 WSHSY, CDR2 SAAADI. V shed 2 bases and J shed 1 base, with 5 bases lying between them. The CDR3 region is CASSEDSNTEAFF. For the CDR3, the DNA is TGCGCCAGCAGTGAGGACTCGAACACTGAAGCTTTCTTT.

The chain recombines TRBV28 with TRBJ1-6; tentative D call: TRBD1 (5 bases). The germline CDR1 and CDR2 sequences are MDHEN and SYDVKM. V lost 6 bases, J lost 6 bases, and 15 bases lay in between. The CDR3 consists of 15 residues. CDR3 bases: TGTGCCAGCAGCCTCCCAGGGTTTTCTAATTCACCCCTCCACTTT. Its protein product is CASSLPGFSNSPLHF. The full variable domain, rest sourced from reference TRBV28 and TRBJ1-6, is DVKVTQSSRYLVKRTGEKVFLECVQDMDHENMFWYRQDPGLGLRLIYFSYDVKMKEKGDIPEGYSVSREKKERFSLILESASTNQTSMYLCASSLPGFSNSPLHFGNGTRLTVT.

In this sample, this clone turned up once. V and J are TRBV19 and TRBJ1-1, with D possibly being TRBD1 (5 bases). The CDR3 contains 13 residues. Trimming removed 7 bases from V and 0 bases from J, with 9 bases in between. In germline, CDR1 is LNHDA, CDR2 SQIVND (reference sequence). The CDR3 bases are TGTGCCAGTACACCCAGGGTGAACACTGAAGCTTTCTTT. As protein: CASTPRVNTEAFF.

This clone was recorded once. This chain uses TRBV10-3 with TRBJ1-6; 10 nucleotides agree with TRBD1. Trimming removed 6 bases from V and 8 bases from J; junction bases left unmatched: 13. Per the germline V gene, CDR1 is ENHRY and CDR2 is SYGVKD. This CDR3 contains 17 residues. In nucleotides, the CDR3 is TGTGCCATCAGCGCCGGGACAGGGGCGGACCTTGATTCACCCCTCCACTTT. This codes for CAISAGTGADLDSPLHF.

In nucleotides, the CDR3 is TGTGCCAGCAGTTACACCGGGCGGGGGGCCGGAAATGAGCAGTTCTTC. Protein product: CASSYTGRGAGNEQFF. V usage is TRBV6-6 and J usage is TRBJ2-1, with TRBD2 identical over 8 bases. The germline V gene has CDR1 MNHNY and CDR2 SVGAGI (reference sequence). There are 16 residues in the CDR3. Trimming took 2 bases from V and 7 from J; bases not matched to a gene: 10.

This chain links TRBV4-3 with TRBJ2-3; TRBD2 aligns across 14 bases. Germline V lookup: CDR1 LGHNA, CDR2 YSLEER. The CDR3 runs to 18 residues. The V segment lost 0 bases and the J segment 4 bases; nucleotides outside the gene matches: 6. The CDR3 DNA reads TGCGCCAGCAGCCAAGATCTGGGACTAGCGGGGGCGGCAGATACGCAGTATTTT. Its protein product is CASSQDLGLAGAADTQYF.

This clone was seen once. The genes are TRBV2 and TRBJ2-3, with a weak D call TRBD1 (5 bases). Trimming cost V 6 bases and J 0 bases, with 16 bases left between them. The CDR3 consists of 16 residues. The V gene's germline CDR1 is SNHLY and CDR2 FYNNEI. CDR3 amino acids: CASRERQRTSTDTQYF. The CDR3 DNA is TGTGCCAGCAGGGAAAGACAGAGAACTAGCACAGATACGCAGTATTTT.

The rearrangement joins TRBV5-6 to TRBJ2-5; maybe TRBD1 (5 bases). The V end lost 1 base, the J end lost 4 bases, and 14 bases lay between the germline ends. CDR3 size: 15 residues. Germline V CDR1 and CDR2: SGHDT, YYEEEE. CDR3 sequence reads: CASSLLDTVGETQYF. Written as DNA, the CDR3 is TGTGCCAGCAGCTTGCTGGACACTGTGGGAGAGACCCAGTACTTC.

This clone was seen only once. The chain is built from TRBV7-2 and TRBJ2-7, with D perhaps matching TRBD1 (5 bases). Germline assignment: CDR1 SGHTA and CDR2 FQGNSA. V was clipped by 0 bases and J by 3 bases, with 6 bases between them. This CDR3 has 13 amino acids. The CDR3 bases are TGTGCCAGCAGCTTAGCAGGGGACTACGAGCAGTACTTC. As protein: CASSLAGDYEQYF.

The CDR3 sequence: CASSPGGSSGNTIYF. CDR3 in DNA: TGTGCCAGCAGTCCAGGGGGCAGTTCTGGAAACACCATATATTTT. J is TRBJ1-3 and V is TRBV6-5, with 8 bases fitting TRBD1. After removal of 5 bases from V and 1 base from J, the junction contained 4 bases not matched to a gene. The CDR3 totals 15 residues. CDR1 and CDR2 (germline): MNHEY, SVGAGI.

The DNA for the CDR3 is TGTGCCAGCCCTATAATCGAGCGGAACCCATACAATGAGCAGTTCTTC. Protein sequence: CASPIIERNPYNEQFF. This chain links TRBV21-1 with TRBJ2-1; the table assigns TRBD2, which was not confirmed against the DNA. TRBV21-1 is shown as a pseudogene. This CDR3 contains 16 residues.

The rearrangement uses TRBV9 and TRBJ2-6, with D maybe TRBD1 (6 bases). The CDR3 runs 15 residues. The V gene's germline CDR1 is SGDLS and CDR2 YYNGEE. V was clipped by 3 bases and J by 1 base, with 8 bases between them. CDR3 sequence (DNA): TGTGCCAGCAGCGAACAGGGTTCTGGGGCCAACGTCCTGACTTTC. Translated, it gives CASSEQGSGANVLTF.

CDR3 protein: CASSLPRDRGPAGEQFF. CDR3 nucleotide sequence: TGTGCCAGCAGCTTACCCCGAGATAGGGGGCCTGCGGGTGAGCAGTTCTTC. The chain employs TRBV11-3 and TRBJ2-1, with 7 bases lining up with TRBD1. V gave up 2 bases and J gave up 9 bases; unmatched junction bases: 16. CDR1 and CDR2 from the germline V gene are SGHNT and YENEEA. This CDR3 spans 17 amino acids.